The 10 T cell receptor beta chains below all came from one sample that was sequenced in a study of naive and memory T cell subsets. Two oligonucleotides, mixed equimolar, formed the beta constant-region primer covering TRBC1 and TRBC2. TCRdb re-derived calls from the UMI-ligation and nested PCR reads in MiXCR, one entry per CDR3 protein. Of tens of thousands of distinct CDR3 sequences listed, about an eighth are singletons. The specimen sequenced was central memory CD4+ T cells from blood. The source is a human donor in good health.

This clonotype was detected only a few times. The V and J genes are TRBV12-3 or TRBV12-4 and TRBJ2-1, with D perhaps matching TRBD1 or TRBD2 (5 bases each). V dropped 1 base and J dropped 4 bases, with 8 bases sitting between them. The CDR3 spans 14 residues. The CDR3 sequence: CASSLGGVYNEQFF. The CDR3 DNA reads TGTGCCAGCAGTTTAGGAGGGGTTTACAATGAGCAGTTCTTC.

CDR3 in DNA: TGCAGTGCTAGAGATACTAGCGGGAGGGCCGCATCCGGGGAGCTGTTTTTT. Translating gives CSARDTSGRAASGELFF. The rearrangement links TRBV20-1 to TRBJ2-2; 13 bases line up with TRBD2. CDR1 and CDR2 (germline): DFQATT, SNEGSKA (reference sequence). Unmatched junction bases numbered 7, after V lost 0 bases and J lost 6 bases. This CDR3 has 17 residues.

As to this clonotype: It may be a read error: a sequence one base away is much more abundant. The chain is built from TRBV7-9 and TRBJ2-5; D gene ambiguous. Germline V gives CDR1 SEHNR, CDR2 FQNEAQ (reference sequence). The CDR3 extends over 12 amino acids. The CDR3 coding sequence is TGTGCCAGCAGCTCGAACCAAGAGACCGAGTACTTC. Amino acid sequence: CASSSNQETEYF.

In the case of this clonotype: Being one base from a much bigger clone, this may be a read error. This chain uses TRBV7-3 with TRBJ2-7, with 10 bases fitting TRBD2. Germline CDR1 reads SGHTA; CDR2 reads FQGTGA. This CDR3 comprises 12 residues. CDR3 sequence: CASSVSSGRPIF. The CDR3 DNA reads TGTGCCAGCAGCGTCTCTAGCGGGAGACCAATCTTC. The full variable domain, with the rest looked up from reference TRBV7-3 and TRBJ2-7, is GAGVSQTPSNKVTEKGKYVELRCDPISGHTALYWYRQSLGQGPEFLIYFQGTGAADDSGLPNDRFFAVRPEGSVSTLKIQRTERGDSAVYLCASSVSSGRPIFGPGTRLTVT.

The sample holds one count of this clonotype. The chain couples TRBV7-2 to TRBJ1-1; D ambiguous. Germline CDR1 SGHTA, CDR2 FQGNSA. This CDR3 comprises 13 residues. V lost 5 bases and J 4 bases, leaving 11 bases between the germline ends. The CDR3, as DNA: TGTGCCAGCAGCGAAAGGGTGGGCACTGAAGCTTTCTTT. This gives the protein CASSERVGTEAFF.

CDR3 sequence reads: CASSLALLRQGTAKETQYF. The CDR3 region has the DNA TGCGCCAGCAGCTTGGCTTTGTTGCGACAGGGGACGGCTAAAGAGACCCAGTACTTC. The chain joins TRBV5-1 to TRBJ2-5; 8 nucleotides align to TRBD1. J gave up 3 bases and V 0 bases, and 16 bases lay outside the gene matches. The CDR3 spans 19 residues. The germline gives CDR1 SGHRS, CDR2 YFSETQ.

The V and J genes are TRBV20-1 and TRBJ2-7, with D perhaps being TRBD1 or TRBD2 (7 bases each). V gave up 1 base and J gave up 5 bases, with 15 bases separating them. CDR3 size: 14 residues. The germline V gene has CDR1 DFQATT and CDR2 SNEGSKA (reference sequence). CDR3 coding DNA: TGCAGTGCTAGAGGAAATCCAGGGGGGGACGAGCAGTACTTC. Protein product: CSARGNPGGDEQYF.

This clonotype was detected only a few times. The rearrangement uses TRBV12-3 or TRBV12-4 and TRBJ2-6; D is possibly TRBD2 (6 bases). CDR3 length: 15 residues. V was cut by 7 bases and J by 4 bases, with 14 bases left in between. CDR3 sequence: CASTRGTPGANVLTF. The DNA for the CDR3 is TGTGCCAGCACCCGCGGGACTCCCGGGGCCAACGTCCTGACTTTC.

The V gene is TRBV20-1, the J gene TRBJ2-2; 13 bases match TRBD2. V was pared by 6 bases and J by 8 bases, with 18 bases of the junction left unmatched. Germline CDR1 DFQATT, CDR2 SNEGSKA (reference sequence). The CDR3 totals 18 residues. CDR3 nucleotides: TGCAGTGCACTCCGACTAGCGGGAGGCCCGGAGGGACGGGGGGAGCTGTTTTTT. Its protein product is CSALRLAGGPEGRGELFF.

As to this clonotype: A single base separates this from a much larger clone, so it may be a read error. The CDR3 bases are TGTGCCAGCAGCTTGGACGTCTACGGGCAGTACTTC. Translation gives CASSLDVYGQYF. The chain is built from TRBV5-4 and TRBJ2-7; D remains unclear. Germline assignment: CDR1 SGHNT and CDR2 YYREEE (reference sequence). The CDR3 contains 12 residues.